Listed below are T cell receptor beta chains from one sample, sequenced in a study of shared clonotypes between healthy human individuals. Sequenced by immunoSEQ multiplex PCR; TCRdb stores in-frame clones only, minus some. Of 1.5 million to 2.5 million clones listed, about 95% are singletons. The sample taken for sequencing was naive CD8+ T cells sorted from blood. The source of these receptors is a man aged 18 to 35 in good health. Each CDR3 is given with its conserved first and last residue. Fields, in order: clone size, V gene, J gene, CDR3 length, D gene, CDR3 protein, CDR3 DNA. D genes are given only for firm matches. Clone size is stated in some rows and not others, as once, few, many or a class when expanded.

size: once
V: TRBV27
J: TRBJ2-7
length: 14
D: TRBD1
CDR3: CASSSGQGLYEQYF
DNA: TGTGCCAGCAGTTCGGGACAGGGGCTGTACGAGCAGTACTTC

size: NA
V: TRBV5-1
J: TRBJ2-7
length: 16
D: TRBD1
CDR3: CASSLERTGGSYEQYF
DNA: TGCGCCAGCAGCTTGGAACGGACAGGGGGGTCCTACGAGCAGTACTTC

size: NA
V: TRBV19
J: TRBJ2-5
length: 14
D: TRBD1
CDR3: CASSWDSWQETQYF
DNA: TGTGCCAGTAGCTGGGACAGCTGGCAGGAGACCCAGTACTTC

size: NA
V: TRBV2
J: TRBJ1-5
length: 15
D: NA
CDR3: CASSEGMFLNQPQHF
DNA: TGTGCCAGCAGTGAGGGGATGTTCCTAAATCAGCCCCAGCATTTT

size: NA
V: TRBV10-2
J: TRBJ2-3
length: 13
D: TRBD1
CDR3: CSLQGQGTDTQYF
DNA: TGCTCCTTACAGGGACAGGGGACAGATACGCAGTATTTT

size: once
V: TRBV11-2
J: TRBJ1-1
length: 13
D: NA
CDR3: CASSLTYGSEAFF
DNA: TGTGCCAGCAGCCTCACTTATGGGAGTGAAGCTTTCTTT

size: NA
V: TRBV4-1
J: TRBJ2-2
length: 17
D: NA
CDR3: CASSQESGGWNTGELFF
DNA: TGCGCCAGCAGCCAAGAGAGTGGGGGGTGGAACACCGGGGAGCTGTTTTTT

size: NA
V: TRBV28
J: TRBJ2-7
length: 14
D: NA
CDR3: CASSLFRQSYEQYF
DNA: TGTGCCAGCAGTTTATTCCGGCAGTCCTACGAGCAGTACTTC

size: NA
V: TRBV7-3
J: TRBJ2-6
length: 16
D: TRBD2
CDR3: CASSLSGGESPTVLTF
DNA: TGTGCCAGCAGCTTATCTGGGGGGGAAAGCCCCACCGTCCTGACTTTC

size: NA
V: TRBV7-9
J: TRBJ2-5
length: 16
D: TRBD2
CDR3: CASSTTSGGIRETQYF
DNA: TGTGCCAGCAGCACGACTAGCGGGGGCATTCGGGAGACCCAGTACTTC

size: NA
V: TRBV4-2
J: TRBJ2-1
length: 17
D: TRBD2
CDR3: CASSQEPQREVNNEQFF
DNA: TGTGCCAGCAGCCAAGAACCCCAGCGGGAGGTTAACAATGAGCAGTTCTTC

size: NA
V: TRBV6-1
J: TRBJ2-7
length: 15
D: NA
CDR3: CASSEAIGLLYEQYF
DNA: TGTGCCAGCAGTGAAGCTATCGGCCTACTCTACGAGCAGTACTTC

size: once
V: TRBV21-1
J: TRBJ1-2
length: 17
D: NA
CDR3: CASSEAGPSRANYGYTF
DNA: TGTGCCAGCAGCGAAGCCGGACCGAGCCGAGCTAACTATGGCTACACCTTC

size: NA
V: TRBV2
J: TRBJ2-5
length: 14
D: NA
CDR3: CASDSDSEGETQYF
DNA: TGTGCCAGCGATTCCGACTCCGAGGGCGAGACCCAGTACTTC

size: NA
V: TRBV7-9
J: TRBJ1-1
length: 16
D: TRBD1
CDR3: CASSLDGTGWNTEAFF
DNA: TGTGCCAGCAGCTTAGATGGGACAGGGTGGAACACTGAAGCTTTCTTT

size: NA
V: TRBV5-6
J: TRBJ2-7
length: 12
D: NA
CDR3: CASSLGSREQYF
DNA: TGTGCCAGCAGCTTGGGGTCCCGGGAGCAGTACTTC

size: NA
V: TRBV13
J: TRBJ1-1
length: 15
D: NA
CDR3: CASSASLQGNTEAFF
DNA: TGTGCCAGCAGCGCTAGTTTACAGGGGAACACTGAAGCTTTCTTT

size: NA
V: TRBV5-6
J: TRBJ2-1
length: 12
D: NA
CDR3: CASSLSSNEQFF
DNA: TGTGCCAGCAGCTTGAGCAGCAATGAGCAGTTCTTC

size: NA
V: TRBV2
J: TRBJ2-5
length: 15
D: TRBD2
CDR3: CASIPQPNSGETQYF
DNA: TGTGCCAGCATCCCCCAGCCCAATAGCGGGGAGACCCAGTACTTC

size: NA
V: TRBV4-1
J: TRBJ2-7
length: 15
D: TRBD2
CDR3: CASSYIAGDWYEQYF
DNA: TGCGCCAGCAGCTACATAGCGGGGGACTGGTACGAGCAGTACTTC

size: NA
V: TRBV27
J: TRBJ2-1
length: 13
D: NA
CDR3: CASSLQEFHEQFF
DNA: TGTGCCAGCAGTTTACAAGAGTTCCATGAGCAGTTCTTC

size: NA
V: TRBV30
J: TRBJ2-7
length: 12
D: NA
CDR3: CAWSADSYEQYF
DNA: TGTGCCTGGAGTGCAGACAGCTACGAGCAGTACTTC

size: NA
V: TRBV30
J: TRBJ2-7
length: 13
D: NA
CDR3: CAWSPRIGYEQYF
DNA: TGTGCCTGGAGTCCACGGATCGGCTACGAGCAGTACTTC

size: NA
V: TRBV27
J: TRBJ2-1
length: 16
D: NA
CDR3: CASSLWRGSSYNEQFF
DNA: TGTGCCAGCAGTTTATGGCGGGGCAGCTCCTACAATGAGCAGTTCTTC

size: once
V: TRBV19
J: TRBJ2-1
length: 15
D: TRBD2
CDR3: CASSPGLAAYNEQFF
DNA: TGTGCCAGTAGTCCAGGACTAGCGGCTTACAATGAGCAGTTCTTC

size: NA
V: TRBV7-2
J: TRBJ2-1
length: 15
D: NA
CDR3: CASRPGAAPYNEQFF
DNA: TGTGCCAGCAGGCCTGGAGCGGCTCCCTACAATGAGCAGTTCTTC

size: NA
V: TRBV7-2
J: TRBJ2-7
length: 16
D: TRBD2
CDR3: CASSLRTSGFSYEQYF
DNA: TGTGCCAGCAGCTTAAGGACTAGCGGGTTCTCCTACGAGCAGTACTTC

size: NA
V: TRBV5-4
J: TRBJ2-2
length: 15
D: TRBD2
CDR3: CASSFAGVDTGELFF
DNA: TGTGCCAGCAGCTTTGCGGGGGTAGACACCGGGGAGCTGTTTTTT

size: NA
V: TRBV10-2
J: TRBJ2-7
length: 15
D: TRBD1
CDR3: CASSEYRGTGYEQYF
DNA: TGCGCCAGCAGTGAGTATAGGGGGACAGGGTACGAGCAGTACTTC

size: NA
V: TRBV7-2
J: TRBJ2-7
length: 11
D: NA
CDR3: CASSLFYEQYF
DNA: TGTGCCAGCAGCTTATTCTACGAGCAGTACTTC

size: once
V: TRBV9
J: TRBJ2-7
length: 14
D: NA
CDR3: CASSPAGNSYEQYF
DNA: TGTGCCAGCAGCCCCGCGGGGAACTCCTACGAGCAGTACTTC

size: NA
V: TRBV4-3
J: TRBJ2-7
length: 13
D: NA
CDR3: CASSQGLGYEQYF
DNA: TGCGCCAGCAGCCAAGGCCTCGGTTACGAGCAGTACTTC

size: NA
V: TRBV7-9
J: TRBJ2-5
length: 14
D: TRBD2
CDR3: CASALAGSQETQYF
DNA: TGTGCCAGCGCACTAGCGGGGTCCCAAGAGACCCAGTACTTC

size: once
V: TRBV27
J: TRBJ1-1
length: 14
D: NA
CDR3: CASSLSEGATEAFF
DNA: TGTGCCAGCAGTTTATCGGAGGGTGCCACTGAAGCTTTCTTT

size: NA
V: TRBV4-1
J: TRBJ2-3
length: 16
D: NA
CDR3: CASSRLPRGQADTQYF
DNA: TGCGCCAGCAGCCGACTACCCCGGGGGCAGGCAGATACGCAGTATTTT

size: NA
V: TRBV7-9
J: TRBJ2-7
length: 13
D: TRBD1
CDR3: CASTRTGGHEQYF
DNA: TGTGCCAGCACCAGAACAGGGGGCCACGAGCAGTACTTC

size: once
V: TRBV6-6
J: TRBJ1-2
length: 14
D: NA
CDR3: CASSYSEGDYGYTF
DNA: TGTGCCAGCAGTTACTCGGAGGGAGACTATGGCTACACCTTC

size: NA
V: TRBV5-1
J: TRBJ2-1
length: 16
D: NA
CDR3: CASTNVGDGGYNEQFF
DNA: TGCGCCAGCACCAATGTGGGGGACGGGGGCTACAATGAGCAGTTCTTC

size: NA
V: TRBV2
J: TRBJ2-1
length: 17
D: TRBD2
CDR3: CASSLGLAGPQYNEQFF
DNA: TGTGCCAGCAGCCTGGGACTAGCGGGACCCCAATACAATGAGCAGTTCTTC

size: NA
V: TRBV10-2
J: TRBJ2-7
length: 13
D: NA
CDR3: CASSESRVYEQYF
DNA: TGCGCCAGCAGTGAGTCCAGAGTCTACGAGCAGTACTTC

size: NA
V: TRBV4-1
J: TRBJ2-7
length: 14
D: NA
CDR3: CASSHDSGSYEQYF
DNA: TGCGCCAGCAGCCATGACTCTGGGTCCTACGAGCAGTACTTC

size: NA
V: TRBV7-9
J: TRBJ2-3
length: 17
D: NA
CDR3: CASSLPQDSPITDTQYF
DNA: TGTGCCAGCAGCTTACCCCAGGACAGTCCTATCACAGATACGCAGTATTTT

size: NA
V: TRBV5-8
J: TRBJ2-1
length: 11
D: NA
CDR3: CASSLGSTQFF
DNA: TGTGCCAGCAGCTTGGGAAGCACGCAGTTCTTC

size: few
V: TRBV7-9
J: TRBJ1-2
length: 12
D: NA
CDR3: CASTPGNYGYTF
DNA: TGTGCCAGCACCCCAGGGAACTATGGCTACACCTTC

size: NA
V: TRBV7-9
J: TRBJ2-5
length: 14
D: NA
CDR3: CASSTGQGQETQYF
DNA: TGTGCCAGCAGCACCGGACAAGGACAAGAGACCCAGTACTTC

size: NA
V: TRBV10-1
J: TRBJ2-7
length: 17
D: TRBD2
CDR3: CASTGRQTSGNPFEQYF
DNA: TGCGCCAGTACGGGGCGGCAGACTAGCGGGAACCCCTTCGAGCAGTACTTC

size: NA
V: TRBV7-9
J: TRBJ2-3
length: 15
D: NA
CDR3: CASTGPRAITDTQYF
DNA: TGTGCCAGCACCGGGCCTAGGGCTATCACAGATACGCAGTATTTT

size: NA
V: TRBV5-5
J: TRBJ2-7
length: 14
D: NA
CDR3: CASSLGGADYEQYF
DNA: TGTGCCAGCAGCTTAGGCGGGGCAGACTACGAGCAGTACTTC

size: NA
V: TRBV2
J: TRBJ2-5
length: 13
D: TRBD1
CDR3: CASGGQHQETQYF
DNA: TGTGCCAGCGGGGGACAGCACCAAGAGACCCAGTACTTC

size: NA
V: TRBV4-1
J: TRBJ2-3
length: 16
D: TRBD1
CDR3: CASSQEQGGETDTQYF
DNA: TGCGCCAGCAGCCAAGAACAAGGGGGCGAGACAGATACGCAGTATTTT

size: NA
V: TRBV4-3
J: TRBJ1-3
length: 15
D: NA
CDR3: CASSQDPGAGNTIYF
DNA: TGCGCCAGCAGCCAAGATCCGGGGGCAGGGAACACCATATATTTT

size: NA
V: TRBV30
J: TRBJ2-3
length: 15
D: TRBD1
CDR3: CAWSRTGGSSDTQYF
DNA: TGTGCCTGGAGTCGGACAGGGGGCTCCTCAGATACGCAGTATTTT

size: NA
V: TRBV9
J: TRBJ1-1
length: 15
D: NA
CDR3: CASSPWTEGHTEAFF
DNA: TGTGCCAGCAGCCCATGGACAGAAGGGCACACTGAAGCTTTCTTT

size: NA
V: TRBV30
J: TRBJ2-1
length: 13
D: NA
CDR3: CAWSVLDYNEQFF
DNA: TGTGCCTGGAGTGTTCTGGACTACAATGAGCAGTTCTTC

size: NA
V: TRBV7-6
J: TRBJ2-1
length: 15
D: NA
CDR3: CASSLDVSSYNEQFF
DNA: TGTGCCAGCAGCCTAGACGTAAGCTCCTACAATGAGCAGTTCTTC

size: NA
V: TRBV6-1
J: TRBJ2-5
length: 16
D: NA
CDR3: CASSELYGALQETQYF
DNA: TGTGCCAGCAGCGAACTGTACGGGGCCCTACAAGAGACCCAGTACTTC

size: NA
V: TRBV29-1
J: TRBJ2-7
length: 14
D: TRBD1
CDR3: CSVKHGQGAYEQYF
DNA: TGCAGCGTTAAACACGGACAGGGGGCCTACGAGCAGTACTTC

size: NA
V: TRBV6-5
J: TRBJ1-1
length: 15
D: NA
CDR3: CASREGTGKGTEAFF
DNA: TGTGCCAGCAGAGAGGGAACGGGGAAGGGCACTGAAGCTTTCTTT

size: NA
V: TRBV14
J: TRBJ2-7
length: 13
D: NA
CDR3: CASSQVAGREQYF
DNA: TGTGCCAGCAGCCAAGTAGCTGGCAGAGAGCAGTACTTC

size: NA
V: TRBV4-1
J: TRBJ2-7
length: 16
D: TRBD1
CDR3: CASSSWGQGSSYEQYF
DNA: TGCGCCAGCAGCTCTTGGGGACAGGGGAGCTCCTACGAGCAGTACTTC